This T cell receptor (beta chain) was observed in a study of blood T cell repertoires in COVID-19. Study-level background: Samples taken during acute and convalescent COVID-19 were collected in the United States, Italy and Spain. PBMCs, B-cell-depleted T cells, or T cells provided the cDNA or gDNA that made up the material.

CDR3 length: 15 amino acids. Per germline, CDR1 SNHLY and CDR2 FYNNEI. After removal of 6 bases from V and 0 bases from J, the junction contained 7 bases not matched to a gene. Original processing methods: Estimation of nucleated cell counts relied on the amplification of reference gene primers. Produced via immunoSEQ multiplex PCR; TCRdb's table is partial and in-frame only. Clonal size and the V and J genes are those of that table, whereas D and trimming came from the DNA. The sample gives around 470,000 clones, nearly 90% of which show up once; around 0.95% is in the top ten. Recruited during active infection, patients (from Seattle) were subsequently followed longitudinally.

Sequencing was performed on peripheral blood. The V and J genes are TRBV2 and TRBJ1-1; 7 bases fit TRBD1. The receptor's source is a man aged 18 to 30 with COVID-19, enrolled during active disease. The chain's CDR3 is CASRKHRGLNTEAFF. The CDR3 DNA is TGTGCCAGCAGGAAACACAGGGGCCTGAACACTGAAGCTTTCTTT.